This T cell receptor beta chain was documented in a study of high-grade serous ovarian cancer treatment subgroups. Whole-study context: Mean per sample: around 14,000 reads, around 7,100 unique TCR beta rearrangements.

This clone was counted a few times. Its specificity is unknown. Tumor samples were taken before definitive surgery or chemotherapy. The CDR3 contains 12 residues. Trimming took off 6 bases at V and 7 bases at J, with 12 bases between the two ends. Germline lookup yields CDR1 MNHNY and CDR2 SVGAGI (reference sequence). Study results and caveats: Clonal relatedness tracked neoantigen level, and by trend copy number and mutation load.

Assay used: immunoSEQ multiplex PCR; TCRdb lists only in-frame clones, some missing. The top ten clones hold 12% to 15% of a sample with 5,500 to 6,000 clones, around 66% of them seen once. The genes are TRBV6-6 and TRBJ1-1; no clear D gene. The sequencing input was tumor tissue. The sequence derives from a human donor with high-grade serous ovarian cancer. The CDR3 loop is CASRRGPLEAFF. The CDR3 DNA is TGTGCCAGCAGGAGAGGACCACTTGAAGCTTTCTTT.